These 18 T cell receptor beta chains were sequenced from one sample in a study of blood T cells in healthy people across ages. Then a second PCR, running roughly 7 to 11 cycles, was carried out with a sample-barcoded 5' primer and a J-beta primer mix. TCRdb re-derived calls from the 5' RACE reads in MiXCR, one entry per CDR3 protein. The table lists roughly 1,500,000 distinct CDR3 sequences, around 35% of them singletons. Source material: blood. Receptors were obtained from a woman younger than 45 in good health.

This clonotype was found a few times. The chain combines TRBV11-2 with TRBJ1-2; 8 bases match TRBD1. Germline CDR1 SGHAT, CDR2 FQNNGV. CDR3 length: 15 amino acids. V lost 5 bases to trimming and J lost 7 bases; unmatched junction nucleotides: 12. The DNA for the CDR3 is TGTGCCAGCAGCATATTTACCCTCGGACAGGGTGGCTACACCTTC. Translating it yields CASSIFTLGQGGYTF.

The chain couples TRBV5-1 to TRBJ2-5; D may be TRBD1 (5 bases). The DNA end is more similar to TRBJ2-7, so the J call may be wrong. Germline V gives CDR1 SGHRS, CDR2 YFSETQ. This CDR3 region has 15 residues. In nucleotides, the CDR3 is TGCGCCAGCAGCTTGGTGCAACAGCCTCAGGGCGAGCAGTACTTC. This codes for CASSLVQQPQGEQYF.

The sample holds many counts of this clonotype. V usage is TRBV20-1 and J usage is TRBJ1-2; 12 nucleotides line up with TRBD1. The germline gives CDR1 DFQATT, CDR2 SNEGSKA (reference sequence). Unmatched junction bases numbered 3, after V lost 0 bases and J lost 7 bases. The CDR3 extends over 14 amino acids. Here the CDR3 reads CSARDGTGGVGYTF. CDR3 nucleotide sequence: TGCAGTGCTAGAGACGGGACAGGGGGCGTTGGCTACACCTTC.

The table lists this clonotype with a few counts. The chain employs TRBV10-3 and TRBJ1-4; D is unclear. The length of the CDR3 is 13 residues. Per the germline V gene, CDR1 is ENHRY and CDR2 is SYGVKD. Trimming shortened V by 8 bases and J by 3 bases, and 10 bases separated the two germline ends. CDR3 region: CAIAEGANEKLFF. The CDR3 nucleotides are TGTGCCATCGCGGAGGGAGCTAATGAAAAACTGTTTTTT.

This clonotype was seen ten or more times. This sequence joins TRBV15 and TRBJ2-1, with D perhaps TRBD1 or TRBD2 (5 bases each). Per germline, CDR1 LNHNV and CDR2 YYDKDF (reference sequence). The V end was cut by 4 bases, the J end by 6 bases, with 13 bases between. This CDR3 comprises 14 residues. The CDR3 bases are TGTGCCACCAGCACCGGGGCGGGCCTCAATGAGCAGTTCTTC. Protein product: CATSTGAGLNEQFF.

There are a few counts of this clonotype. J is TRBJ2-7 and V is TRBV20-1; 8 bases fit TRBD1. The trim removed 8 bases at V and 4 bases at J, leaving 10 bases unmatched. This CDR3 region has 13 residues. From germline, CDR1 is DFQATT and CDR2 SNEGSKA (reference sequence). CDR3 in amino acids: CSTARGQGYEQYF. As DNA, the CDR3 is TGCAGTACAGCTCGCGGACAGGGTTACGAGCAGTACTTC.

This clonotype was detected only a few times. V gene TRBV7-2 combines with J gene TRBJ1-2; TRBD1 is a possible D gene (5 bases). Per germline, CDR1 SGHTA and CDR2 FQGNSA. CDR3 length equals 16 residues. V shed 5 bases and J shed 4 bases, with 20 bases lying between them. The CDR3 spells CASSHPGQGRSYGYTF. CDR3 nucleotides: TGTGCCAGCAGCCACCCCGGGCAGGGCCGATCCTATGGCTACACCTTC.

The CDR3, as DNA: TGTGCCGGAGCCGGGTTGGGTTCCCGTGGTGGCTACACCTTC. Translating it yields CAGAGLGSRGGYTF. The chain recombines TRBV21-1 with TRBJ1-2; the D call TRBD1 from the table was never checked on the DNA. TRBV21-1 is labeled a pseudogene. The length of the CDR3 is 14 residues.

The rearrangement uses TRBV5-1 and TRBJ2-1, with 7 bases aligning to TRBD2. CDR3 length: 14 amino acids. The V gene end was trimmed by 4 bases and the J gene end by 5 bases; junction bases not matched to a gene: 6. Germline lookup yields CDR1 SGHRS and CDR2 YFSETQ. The CDR3 sequence is CASSGGLTNNEQFF. CDR3 coding DNA: TGCGCCAGCAGCGGGGGACTAACAAACAATGAGCAGTTCTTC.

This chain uses TRBV6-1 with TRBJ1-1; D gene uncertain. Germline V gives CDR1 MNHNS, CDR2 SASEGT. The CDR3 contains 15 residues. The ends were cut back, 7 bases at V and 0 bases at J, with 15 bases in the middle. The CDR3 region has the DNA TGTGCCAGCACCCGAAGCCTAACAGTGAACACTGAAGCTTTCTTT. Translated: CASTRSLTVNTEAFF.

The chain combines TRBV5-1 with TRBJ1-2, with 9 bases lining up with TRBD1. V shed 5 bases, J shed 9 bases, and the junction held 20 bases outside the gene matches. CDR3 length equals 17 residues. Germline V gives CDR1 SGHRS, CDR2 YFSETQ. CDR3 in amino acids: CASSRTGAPDAPFRYTF. In DNA, the CDR3 is TGCGCCAGCAGTAGGACAGGGGCCCCTGACGCCCCTTTTCGCTACACCTTC. The full variable domain, with the rest looked up from reference TRBV5-1 and TRBJ1-2, is KAGVTQTPRYLIKTRGQQVTLSCSPISGHRSVSWYQQTPGQGLQFLFEYFSETQRNKGNFPGRFSGRQFSNSRSEMNVSTLELGDSALYLCASSRTGAPDAPFRYTFGSGTRLTVV.

This clonotype was picked up many times. The chain joins TRBV6-5 to TRBJ2-6; D is ambiguous. Germline values: CDR1 MNHEY, CDR2 SVGAGI. V was trimmed by 6 bases and J by 1 base, leaving 7 bases between them. The CDR3 runs 14 residues. In nucleotides, the CDR3 is TGTGCCAGCAGGTCGCTGTCTGGGGCCAACGTCCTGACTTTC. Its translation is CASRSLSGANVLTF.

This clonotype was observed at least ten times. The gene calls are TRBV5-5 and TRBJ1-2; D gene uncertain. The CDR3 extends over 15 amino acids. Germline lookup yields CDR1 SGHKS and CDR2 YYEKEE (reference sequence). Trimming pared 4 bases from V and 6 bases from J, leaving 19 bases between. The CDR3 sequence: CASSSTSDQMDGYTF. The DNA for the CDR3 is TGTGCCAGCAGCAGCACCTCGGACCAGATGGATGGCTACACCTTC.

The J gene is TRBJ2-3, the V gene TRBV12-3 or TRBV12-4; 7 positions match TRBD2. J lost 7 bases, V lost 8 bases, and 12 bases had no gene match. The CDR3 spans 14 residues. The CDR3 nucleotides read TGTGCCAGCCAACCGAACCGGCGGGGGTATACGCAGTATTTT. This encodes CASQPNRRGYTQYF.

This clonotype was counted a few times. The V gene is TRBV6-5, the J gene TRBJ2-1; TRBD2 matches 15 bases. The CDR3 length is 15 residues. J lost 9 bases, V lost 5 bases, and 5 bases had no gene match. Per the germline V gene, CDR1 is MNHEY and CDR2 is SVGAGI. In DNA form, the CDR3 reads TGTGCCAGCAGTCAGGGACTAGCGGGAGGTGGTGAGCAGTTCTTC. Its translation: CASSQGLAGGGEQFF.

The J gene is TRBJ1-1, the V gene TRBV6-1; D is uncertain. The CDR3 consists of 10 residues. V was trimmed by 2 bases and J by 6 bases, leaving 1 base between them. Germline V gene data show CDR1 as MNHNS and CDR2 as SASEGT. The CDR3 spells CASSEPEAFF. CDR3 nucleotide sequence: TGTGCCAGCAGTGAACCTGAAGCTTTCTTT.

The chain joins TRBV27 to TRBJ2-5, with D tentatively TRBD1 (6 bases). Per germline, CDR1 MNHEY and CDR2 SMNVEV (reference sequence). V was shortened by 6 bases and J by 5 bases, with 16 bases between the two germline ends. This CDR3 is built from 14 residues. The CDR3 is CASRPGTSTETQYF. CDR3 in DNA: TGTGCCAGCAGGCCAGGGACAAGCACGGAGACCCAGTACTTC.

The V and J genes are TRBV11-2 and TRBJ2-7; 11 nucleotides match TRBD2. CDR3 length: 15 amino acids. CDR1 SGHAT and CDR2 FQNNGV come from the germline V gene. V shed 5 bases, J shed 8 bases, and the junction held 11 bases outside the gene matches. The CDR3 nucleotides are TGTGCCAGCAGCCCAGGGACTAGCGGACCTACGCAGCAGTACTTC. Translating it yields CASSPGTSGPTQQYF.